This T cell receptor (beta chain) was profiled in a study of shared clonotypes between healthy human individuals. Study in general: Aged between 18 and 49, the donors were a couple of women and a few men.

Concerning this clone: The antigen is undetermined.

Clones were sequenced by immunoSEQ multiplex PCR, and TCRdb holds only the in-frame ones, with some missing. The table has roughly 320,000 clones, around 86% seen once. Study-wide results and caveats: Although depth was large, rarefaction showed that sequencing of the sorted subsets was incomplete. Investigators collected only blood, and repertoires in tissues likely differ.

CD45RO+ cells went into CD8 memory alongside CCR7-negative CD45RA+ TemRA cells. The germline V gene encodes CDR1 SGDLS and CDR2 YYNGEE. The CDR3 is 14 residues long. V lost 0 bases and J 6 bases, leaving 13 bases between the germline ends. The V gene is TRBV9, the J gene TRBJ2-7, with D perhaps being TRBD1 or TRBD2 (5 bases each). The sequenced sample was memory CD8+ T cells sorted from blood. Subset of the sample: CD45RO+ cells pooled with CCR7-negative TemRA cells. The source of this sequence is a man younger than 30 in good health. This CDR3 reads CASSVATAGGEQYF. CDR3 coding DNA: TGTGCCAGCAGCGTAGCTACGGCTGGGGGCGAGCAGTACTTC.